This T cell receptor (beta chain) was recovered during a study of cytomegalovirus exposure and HLA in healthy donors. CDR3 size: 18 residues. Germline CDR1 and CDR2: SGDLS and YYNGEE. V shed 0 bases and J shed 5 bases, with 23 bases lying between them. Study observations and caveats: Common viral pathogens (according to a later analysis) appeared linked to several of the most significant clusters.

It was with 60 Vbeta and 13 Jbeta primers that the PCR ran. Clones were read by immunoSEQ multiplex PCR, and TCRdb kept only the in-frame ones, dropping some. This listing includes 25,000 to 40,000 clones. As for this clone: The antigen is not known.

V usage is TRBV9 and J usage is TRBJ1-1; D is possibly TRBD1 (6 bases). The specimen was PBMCs. The sequence came from a woman in her 40s in good health and CMV-seropositive. The CDR3 coding sequence is TGTGCCAGCAGCGTAGATTTGGGGGGGGGCAGCTTGGATACTGAAGCTTTCTTT. Translating gives CASSVDLGGGSLDTEAFF.